The next 5 T cell receptor beta chains were all read from a single sample in a study of blood T cell repertoires in COVID-19. Here immunoSEQ multiplex PCR was the method, and the copy in TCRdb shows in-frame clones only, minus some. The sample carries about 230,000 clones, around 84% recorded once. Specimen: peripheral blood. These receptors originate from a man aged 50-59 years with COVID-19, enrolled during active disease.

The rearrangement links TRBV29-1 to TRBJ2-7, with 8 bases identical to TRBD1. This CDR3 is built from 15 residues. Germline CDR1 is SQVTM and CDR2 is ANQGSEA. The trim removed 4 bases at V and 2 bases at J, leaving 10 bases unmatched. CDR3 protein: CSVALIADRAYEQYF. The CDR3 DNA reads TGCAGCGTTGCCCTTATAGCGGACAGGGCCTACGAGCAGTACTTC.

This chain joins TRBV7-2 and TRBJ2-3; TRBD2 agrees at 11 bases. The length of the CDR3 is 17 residues. The germline V gene encodes CDR1 SGHTA and CDR2 FQGNSA. Losses at the gene ends were 5 bases for V and 4 bases for J; bases not matched to a gene: 11. The CDR3 nucleotides read TGTGCCAGCAGCCCCGGTGGTAGCGGGGGGGTACCAGATACGCAGTATTTT. Protein sequence: CASSPGGSGGVPDTQYF.

This rearrangement joins TRBV6-5 to TRBJ2-3; D possibly corresponds to TRBD2 (5 bases). The CDR3 extends over 15 amino acids. Germline CDR1 MNHEY, CDR2 SVGAGI. Trimming cost V 6 bases and J 1 base, with 14 bases left between them. Here the CDR3 DNA reads TGTGCCAGCAGGGCGGGCCTGGAGGGCACAGATACGCAGTATTTT. This encodes CASRAGLEGTDTQYF.

The V call is TRBV5-1, the J call TRBJ2-5; maybe TRBD2 (5 bases). Trimming pared 5 bases from V and 2 bases from J, leaving 13 bases between. CDR3 size: 14 residues. CDR1 SGHRS and CDR2 YFSETQ come from the germline V gene. The CDR3 coding sequence is TGCGCCAGCAGTCGGGGTGGTCAGCAAGAGACCCAGTACTTC. This translates into CASSRGGQQETQYF.

V and J are TRBV19 and TRBJ2-3, with D possibly being TRBD1 (6 bases). Between the trimmed V and J ends, which lost 1 base and 9 bases, there was a span of 14 bases. CDR3 length: 14 residues. Germline V gene data show CDR1 as LNHDA and CDR2 as SQIVND (reference sequence). CDR3 sequence: CASSIVGARGTQYF. The CDR3 DNA reads as TGTGCCAGTAGTATAGTGGGGGCCCGCGGGACGCAGTATTTT.